This entry lists 9 T cell receptor beta chains sequenced from one sample in a study of siplizumab effects on memory and regulatory T cells (dated by TCRdb to the late 2010s). For these receptors, no antigen is known. Library preparation was by the immunoSEQ multiplex PCR assay. This is the immuneACCESS table as TCRdb keeps it, with only in-frame sequences that have V and J called. A part of the clones is gone; compared with another copy, unresolved V genes explain less than half, and the rest is unexplained. The sample contains approximately 4,800 clones, 45% to 55% of them found a single time. Around 4% of the sample is in the top ten clones. For 5 to 7 days, cells in the mixed lymphocyte reaction were kept in coculture at 37 degrees C. The specimen was CFSE-low (dividing) CD4+ T cells sorted from an allogeneic mixed lymphocyte reaction. The receptors come from a human donor in good health; the cells came from an allogeneic mixed lymphocyte reaction. Some clones in this sample may be carry-over from other donors' samples.

This chain links TRBV7-9 with TRBJ1-5; D is unclear. V lost 0 bases and J lost 0, with 6 bases in between. Germline V gene sequence: CDR1 SEHNR, CDR2 FQNEAQ (reference sequence). This CDR3 is 15 amino acids long. Here the CDR3 DNA reads TGTGCCAGCAGCTTAGCCGGGCTTAGCAATCAGCCCCAGCATTTT. Encoded protein: CASSLAGLSNQPQHF. Combining the CDR3 with reference TRBV7-9 and TRBJ1-5 gives the whole variable domain DTGVSQNPRHKITKRGQNVTFRCDPISEHNRLYWYRQTLGQGPEFLTYFQNEAQLEKSRLLSDRFSAERPKGSFSTLEIQRTEQGDSAMYLCASSLAGLSNQPQHFGDGTRLSIL.

This clone turned up a few times. The V call is TRBV10-3, the J call TRBJ2-3; D remains unclear. CDR3 size: 14 residues. Germline loops: CDR1 ENHRY, CDR2 SYGVKD. V lost 4 bases and J lost 0, with 8 bases in between. The CDR3 spells CAISGSVSTDTQYF. Written as DNA, the CDR3 is TGTGCCATCAGTGGCTCAGTGAGCACAGATACGCAGTATTTT.

This chain connects TRBV27 to TRBJ1-2; 7 bases agree with TRBD1. The V gene end was trimmed by 5 bases and the J gene end by 4 bases; junction bases not matched to a gene: 7. This CDR3 is 14 amino acids long. Germline CDR1 and CDR2: MNHEY and SMNVEV (reference sequence). The DNA of the CDR3 is TGTGCCAGCAGTGATGGACAGGCGTTCTATGGCTACACCTTC. Protein: CASSDGQAFYGYTF.

The V call is TRBV7-6, the J call TRBJ1-3, with 8 bases fitting TRBD1. Germline trimming cut 4 bases from V and 3 bases from J; bases unmatched to any gene: 8. The CDR3 has 16 amino acids. Germline V gene lookup returns CDR1 SGHVS and CDR2 FNYEAQ. CDR3 residues: CASSSMTGEVGNTIYF. The CDR3 nucleotides are TGTGCCAGCAGCTCAATGACAGGGGAGGTTGGAAACACCATATATTTT.

This clone has a handful of counts. The rearrangement links TRBV18 to TRBJ1-5; 11 nucleotides align to TRBD1. Looked up from germline, CDR1 is KGHSH and CDR2 is LQKENI. The V and J ends lost 2 bases and 1 base, in that order; junction bases with no gene match: 13. This CDR3 region has 20 residues. The DNA for the CDR3 is TGTGCCAGCTCACCAACCCCCTTAGGACAGGGGGCGGGCAGCAATCAGCCCCAGCATTTT. Translation gives CASSPTPLGQGAGSNQPQHF.

This clone was seen more than once but under ten times. The chain employs TRBV7-9 and TRBJ2-4; D call uncertain. CDR3 length: 13 amino acids. Looked up from germline, CDR1 is SEHNR and CDR2 is FQNEAQ (reference sequence). Trimming took off 5 bases at V and 7 bases at J, with 12 bases between the two ends. CDR3 coding DNA: TGTGCCAGCAGCCCGGAGCTTAAGAACATTCAGTACTTC. It translates to CASSPELKNIQYF.

This clone was recorded a few times. The chain recombines TRBV6-1 with TRBJ1-2; D not certain. In germline, CDR1 is MNHNS, CDR2 SASEGT. V lost 4 bases and J 8 bases, leaving 11 bases between the germline ends. The CDR3 contains 12 residues. The CDR3 bases are TGTGCCAGCAGTGGAGCTCTCTCCGGCTACACCTTC. This translates into CASSGALSGYTF.

This chain uses TRBV15 with TRBJ2-2; D not certain. V was pared by 0 bases and J by 8 bases, with 10 bases between. The CDR3 totals 14 residues. Looked up from germline, CDR1 is LNHNV and CDR2 is YYDKDF (reference sequence). The DNA for the CDR3 is TGTGCCACCAGCAGAGATGTCCGTGCGGGGGAGCTGTTTTTT. This gives the protein CATSRDVRAGELFF.

V and J are TRBV27 and TRBJ1-1; 10 nucleotides match TRBD1. Germline V gene data show CDR1 as MNHEY and CDR2 as SMNVEV (reference sequence). V lost 8 bases and J lost 10; bases outside the gene matches: 10. There are 13 residues in the CDR3. CDR3 DNA: TGTGCCAGCGCTGACAGGGGGCGAAGTACAGCTTTCTTT. It yields the protein CASADRGRSTAFF.